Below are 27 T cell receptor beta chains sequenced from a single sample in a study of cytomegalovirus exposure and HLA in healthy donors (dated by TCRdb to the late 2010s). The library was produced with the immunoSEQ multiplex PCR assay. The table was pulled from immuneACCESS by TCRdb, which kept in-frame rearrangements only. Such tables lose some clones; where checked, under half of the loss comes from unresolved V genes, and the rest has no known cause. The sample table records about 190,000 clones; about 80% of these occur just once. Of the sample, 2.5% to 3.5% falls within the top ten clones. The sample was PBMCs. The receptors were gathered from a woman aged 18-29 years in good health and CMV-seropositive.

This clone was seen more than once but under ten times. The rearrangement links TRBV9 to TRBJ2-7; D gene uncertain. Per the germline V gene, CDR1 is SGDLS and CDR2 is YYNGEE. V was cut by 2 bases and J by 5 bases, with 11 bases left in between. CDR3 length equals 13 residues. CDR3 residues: CASSVGDSHEQYF. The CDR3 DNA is TGTGCCAGCAGCGTCGGAGATTCCCACGAGCAGTACTTC.

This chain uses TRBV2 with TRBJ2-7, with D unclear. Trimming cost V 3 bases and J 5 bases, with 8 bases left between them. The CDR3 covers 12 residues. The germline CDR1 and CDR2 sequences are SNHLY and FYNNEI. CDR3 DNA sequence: TGTGCCAGCAGTGAGAGAAGAAACGAGCAGTACTTC. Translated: CASSERRNEQYF.

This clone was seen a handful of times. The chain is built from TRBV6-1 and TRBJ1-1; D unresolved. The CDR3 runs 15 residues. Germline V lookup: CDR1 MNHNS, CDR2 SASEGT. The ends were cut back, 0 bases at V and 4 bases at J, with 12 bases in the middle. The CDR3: CASSEARRGLTEAFF. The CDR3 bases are TGTGCCAGCAGTGAAGCCCGACGGGGTCTCACTGAAGCTTTCTTT.

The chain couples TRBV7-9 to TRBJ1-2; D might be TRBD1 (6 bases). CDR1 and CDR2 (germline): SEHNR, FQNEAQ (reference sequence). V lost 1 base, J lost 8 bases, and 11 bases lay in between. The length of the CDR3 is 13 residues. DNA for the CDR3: TGTGCCAGCAGCTTAGTGGTAAGGGGGGGCTACACCTTC. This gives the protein CASSLVVRGGYTF.

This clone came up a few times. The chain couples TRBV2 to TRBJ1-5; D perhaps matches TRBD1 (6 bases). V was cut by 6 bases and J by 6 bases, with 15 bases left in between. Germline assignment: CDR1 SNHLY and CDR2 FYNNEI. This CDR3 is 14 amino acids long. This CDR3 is CASRGARGTQPQHF. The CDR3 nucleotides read TGTGCCAGCAGGGGGGCCAGGGGAACTCAGCCCCAGCATTTT.

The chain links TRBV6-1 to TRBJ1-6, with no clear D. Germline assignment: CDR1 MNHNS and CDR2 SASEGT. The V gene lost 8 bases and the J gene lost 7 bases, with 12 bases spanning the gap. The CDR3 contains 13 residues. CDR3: CASFEGRNSPLHF. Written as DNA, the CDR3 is TGTGCCAGCTTTGAGGGAAGGAATTCACCCCTCCACTTT.

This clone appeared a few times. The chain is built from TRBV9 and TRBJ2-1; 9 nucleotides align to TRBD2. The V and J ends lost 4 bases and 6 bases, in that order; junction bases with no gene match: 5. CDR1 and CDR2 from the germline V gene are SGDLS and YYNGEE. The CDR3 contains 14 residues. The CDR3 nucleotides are TGTGCCAGCAGCTTGACTAGCGGCCTCAATGAGCAGTTCTTC. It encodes CASSLTSGLNEQFF.

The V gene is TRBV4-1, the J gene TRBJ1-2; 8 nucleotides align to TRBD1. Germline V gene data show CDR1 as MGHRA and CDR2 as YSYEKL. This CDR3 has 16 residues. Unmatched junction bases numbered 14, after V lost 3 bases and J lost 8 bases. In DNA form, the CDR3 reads TGCGCCAGCAGCCACACAGCTTCTCAGGGGGCGGAGGGCTACACCTTC. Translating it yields CASSHTASQGAEGYTF.

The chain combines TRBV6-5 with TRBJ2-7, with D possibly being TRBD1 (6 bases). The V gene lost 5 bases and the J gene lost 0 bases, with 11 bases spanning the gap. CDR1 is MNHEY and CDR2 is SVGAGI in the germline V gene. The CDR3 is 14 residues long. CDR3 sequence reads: CASSPGTNSYEQYF. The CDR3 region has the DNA TGTGCCAGCAGTCCCGGGACAAACTCCTACGAGCAGTACTTC.

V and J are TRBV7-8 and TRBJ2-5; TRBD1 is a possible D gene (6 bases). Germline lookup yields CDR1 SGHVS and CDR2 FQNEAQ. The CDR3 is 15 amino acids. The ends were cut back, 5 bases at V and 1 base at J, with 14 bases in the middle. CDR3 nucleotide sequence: TGTGCCAGCAGCCTATACGGACAGATCCAAGAGACCCAGTACTTC. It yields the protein CASSLYGQIQETQYF.

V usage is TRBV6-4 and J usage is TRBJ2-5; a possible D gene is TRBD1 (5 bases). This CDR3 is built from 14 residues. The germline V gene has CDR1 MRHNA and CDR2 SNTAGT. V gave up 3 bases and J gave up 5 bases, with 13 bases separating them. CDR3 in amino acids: CASSEGAGAETQYF. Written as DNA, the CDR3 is TGTGCCAGCAGTGAAGGGGCAGGAGCGGAGACCCAGTACTTC.

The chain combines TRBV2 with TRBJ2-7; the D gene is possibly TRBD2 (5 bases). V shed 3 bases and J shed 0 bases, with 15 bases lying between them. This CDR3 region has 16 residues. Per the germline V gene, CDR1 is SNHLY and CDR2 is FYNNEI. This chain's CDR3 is CASSDPGVLSSYEQYF. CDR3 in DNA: TGTGCCAGCAGTGACCCCGGGGTACTGAGCTCCTACGAGCAGTACTTC.

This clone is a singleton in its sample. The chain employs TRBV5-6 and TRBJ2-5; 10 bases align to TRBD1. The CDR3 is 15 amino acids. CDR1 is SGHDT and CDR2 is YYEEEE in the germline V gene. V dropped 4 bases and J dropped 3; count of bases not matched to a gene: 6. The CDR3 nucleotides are TGTGCCAGCAGCGCCGGACAGGGGGGGAAAGAGACCCAGTACTTC. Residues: CASSAGQGGKETQYF. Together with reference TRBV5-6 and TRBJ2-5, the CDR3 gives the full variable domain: DAGVTQSPTHLIKTRGQQVTLRCSPKSGHDTVSWYQQALGQGPQFIFQYYEEEERQRGNFPDRFSGHQFPNYSSELNVNALLLGDSALYLCASSAGQGGKETQYFGPGTRLLVL.

CDR3 loop: CSVEAVDRDTEAFF. DNA of the CDR3: TGCAGCGTTGAAGCGGTGGACAGAGACACTGAAGCTTTCTTT. This rearrangement joins TRBV29-1 to TRBJ1-1, with a possible D match to TRBD1 (6 bases). The germline gives CDR1 SQVTM, CDR2 ANQGSEA. Trimming took off 1 base at V and 3 bases at J, with 12 bases between the two ends. The CDR3 runs 14 residues. Looking up the rest from reference TRBV29-1 and TRBJ1-1 gives the full variable domain: SAVISQKPSRDICQRGTSLTIQCQVDSQVTMMFWYRQQPGQSLTLIATANQGSEATYESGFVIDKFPISRPNLTFSTLTVSNMSPEDSSIYLCSVEAVDRDTEAFFGQGTRLTVV.

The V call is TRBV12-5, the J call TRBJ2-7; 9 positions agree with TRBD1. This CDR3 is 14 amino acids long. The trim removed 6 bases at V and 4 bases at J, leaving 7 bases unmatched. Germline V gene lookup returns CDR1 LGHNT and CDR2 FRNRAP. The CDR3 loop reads CASGPGTGSYEQYF. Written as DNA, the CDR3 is TGTGCTAGTGGCCCTGGGACAGGGTCATACGAGCAGTACTTC. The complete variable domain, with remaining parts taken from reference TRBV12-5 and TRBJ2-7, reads DARVTQTPRHKVTEMGQEVTMRCQPILGHNTVFWYRQTMMQGLELLAYFRNRAPLDDSGMPKDRFSAEMPDATLATLKIQPSEPRDSAVYFCASGPGTGSYEQYFGPGTRLTVT.

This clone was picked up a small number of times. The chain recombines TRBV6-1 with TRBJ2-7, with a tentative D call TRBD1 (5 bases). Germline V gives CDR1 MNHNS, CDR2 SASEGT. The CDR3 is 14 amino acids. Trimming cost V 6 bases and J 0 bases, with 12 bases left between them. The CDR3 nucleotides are TGTGCCAGCAGCCTCCAGGGTGGCTCCTACGAGCAGTACTTC. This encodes CASSLQGGSYEQYF.

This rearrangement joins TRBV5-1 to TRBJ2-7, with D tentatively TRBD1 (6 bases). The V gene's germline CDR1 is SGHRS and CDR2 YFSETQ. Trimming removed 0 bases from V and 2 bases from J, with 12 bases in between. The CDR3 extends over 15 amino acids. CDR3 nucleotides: TGCGCCAGCAGCTTGGTGTCAGGGGATGCCTACGAGCAGTACTTC. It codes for CASSLVSGDAYEQYF.

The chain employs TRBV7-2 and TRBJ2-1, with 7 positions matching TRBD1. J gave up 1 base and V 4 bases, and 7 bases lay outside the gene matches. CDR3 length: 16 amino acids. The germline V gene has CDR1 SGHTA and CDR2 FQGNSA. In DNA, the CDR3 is TGTGCCAGCAGCTATGTAGGGGGCGCATCCTACAATGAGCAGTTCTTC. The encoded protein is CASSYVGGASYNEQFF.

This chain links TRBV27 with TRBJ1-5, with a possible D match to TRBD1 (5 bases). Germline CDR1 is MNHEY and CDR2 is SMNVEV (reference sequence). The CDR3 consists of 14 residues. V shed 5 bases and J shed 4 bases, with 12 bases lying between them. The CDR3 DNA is TGTGCCAGCAGTCCCCCTGGGGCAAATCAGCCCCAGCATTTT. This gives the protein CASSPPGANQPQHF.

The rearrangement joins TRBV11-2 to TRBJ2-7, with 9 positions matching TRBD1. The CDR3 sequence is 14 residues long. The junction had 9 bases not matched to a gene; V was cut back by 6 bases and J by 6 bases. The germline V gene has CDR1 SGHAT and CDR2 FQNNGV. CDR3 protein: CASRRPGQGSEQYF. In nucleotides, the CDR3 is TGTGCCAGCAGAAGACCGGGACAGGGTTCCGAGCAGTACTTC. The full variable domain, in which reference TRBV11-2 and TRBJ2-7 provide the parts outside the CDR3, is EAGVAQSPRYKIIEKRQSVAFWCNPISGHATLYWYQQILGQGPKLLIQFQNNGVVDDSQLPKDRFSAERLKGVDSTLKIQPAKLEDSAVYLCASRRPGQGSEQYFGPGTRLTVT.

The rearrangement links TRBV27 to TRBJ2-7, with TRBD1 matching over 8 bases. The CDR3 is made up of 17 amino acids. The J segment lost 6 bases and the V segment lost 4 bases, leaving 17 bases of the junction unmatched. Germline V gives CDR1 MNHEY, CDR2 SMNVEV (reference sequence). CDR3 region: CASSSLVTGTGPREQYF. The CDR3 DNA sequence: TGTGCCAGCAGTTCCTTAGTAACAGGGACAGGACCCCGCGAGCAGTACTTC.

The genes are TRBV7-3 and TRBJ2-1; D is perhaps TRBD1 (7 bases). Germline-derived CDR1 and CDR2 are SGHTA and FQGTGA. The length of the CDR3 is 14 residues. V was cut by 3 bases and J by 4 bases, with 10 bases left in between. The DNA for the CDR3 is TGTGCCAGCAGCTTGCAGGGGGGATACAATGAGCAGTTCTTC. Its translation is CASSLQGGYNEQFF.

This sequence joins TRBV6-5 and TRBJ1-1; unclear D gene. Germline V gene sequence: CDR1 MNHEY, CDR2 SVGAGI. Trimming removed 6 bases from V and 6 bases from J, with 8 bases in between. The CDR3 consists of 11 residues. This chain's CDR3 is CASSWRPEAFF. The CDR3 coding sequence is TGTGCCAGCAGCTGGAGGCCTGAAGCTTTCTTT.

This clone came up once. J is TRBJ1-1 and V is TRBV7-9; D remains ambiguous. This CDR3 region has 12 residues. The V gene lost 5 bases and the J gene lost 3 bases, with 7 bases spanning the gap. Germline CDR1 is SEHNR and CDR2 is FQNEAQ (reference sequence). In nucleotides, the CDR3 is TGTGCCAGCAGCCACCGGGACACTGAAGCTTTCTTT. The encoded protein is CASSHRDTEAFF.

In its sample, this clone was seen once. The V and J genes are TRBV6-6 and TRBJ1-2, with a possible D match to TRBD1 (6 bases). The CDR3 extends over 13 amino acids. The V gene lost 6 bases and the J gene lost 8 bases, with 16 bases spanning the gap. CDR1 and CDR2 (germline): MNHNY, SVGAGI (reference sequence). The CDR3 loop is CASSLEGVVGYTF. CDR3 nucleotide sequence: TGTGCCAGCAGCCTCGAGGGGGTTGTGGGCTACACCTTC.

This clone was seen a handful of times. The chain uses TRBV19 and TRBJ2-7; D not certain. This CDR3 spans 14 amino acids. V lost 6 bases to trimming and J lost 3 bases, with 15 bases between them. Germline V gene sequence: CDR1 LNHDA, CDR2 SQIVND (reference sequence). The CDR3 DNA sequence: TGTGCCAGTAGACTAAGCGACGGTCTCTACGAGCAGTACTTC. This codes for CASRLSDGLYEQYF.

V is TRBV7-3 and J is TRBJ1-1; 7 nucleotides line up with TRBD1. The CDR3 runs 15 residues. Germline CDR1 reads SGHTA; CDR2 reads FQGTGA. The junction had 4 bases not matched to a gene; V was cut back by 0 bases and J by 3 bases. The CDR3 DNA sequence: TGTGCCAGCAGCTTAACCAGGGGGACGGACACTGAAGCTTTCTTT. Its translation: CASSLTRGTDTEAFF.